The next 28 T cell receptor beta chains were all read from a single sample in a study of cytomegalovirus exposure and HLA in healthy donors. Researchers ran the PCR with 60 Vbeta and 13 Jbeta primers. TCRdb keeps only in-frame clones here, not all; method: immunoSEQ multiplex PCR. The sample carries fewer than 150,000 clones, 78% recorded once. Input material: PBMCs. All receptors come from a male donor in good health and CMV-seronegative.

The V call is TRBV6-1, the J call TRBJ2-7; 9 bases agree with TRBD1. The CDR3 is 16 residues long. Losses at the gene ends were 3 bases for V and 5 bases for J; bases not matched to a gene: 11. CDR1 is MNHNS, CDR2 SASEGT, per germline. Written as DNA, the CDR3 is TGTGCCAGCAGTGAGGGATACAGGGGGCAACGGGACGAGCAGTACTTC. Its translation is CASSEGYRGQRDEQYF.

This rearrangement joins TRBV30 to TRBJ2-2; 9 bases are shared with TRBD2. The CDR3 extends over 17 amino acids. V trimming: 2 bases; J trimming: 0 bases; junction bases outside the gene matches: 7. From germline, CDR1 is GTSNPN and CDR2 SVGIG (reference sequence). The CDR3 sequence: CAWSSLAGTSNTGELFF. The CDR3 DNA follows: TGTGCCTGGAGTTCCCTAGCGGGGACATCGAACACCGGGGAGCTGTTTTTT.

This rearrangement joins TRBV27 to TRBJ2-7, with 9 bases identical to TRBD2. The CDR3 is made up of 16 amino acids. Germline loops: CDR1 MNHEY, CDR2 SMNVEV (reference sequence). J lost 3 bases, V lost 6 bases, and 12 bases had no gene match. The CDR3 is CASRPERLAEDYEQYF. The CDR3 region has the DNA TGTGCCAGCAGGCCAGAGAGACTAGCGGAAGACTACGAGCAGTACTTC.

CDR3 in DNA: TGTGCCAGCAGCCAAGTCACAGGGGGAAACACCATATATTTT. Protein: CASSQVTGGNTIYF. The rearrangement links TRBV14 to TRBJ1-3, with D perhaps TRBD1 (6 bases). Trimming shortened V by 1 base and J by 4 bases, and 8 bases separated the two germline ends. Germline lookup yields CDR1 SGHDN and CDR2 FVKESK. This CDR3 spans 14 amino acids.

The chain couples TRBV11-2 to TRBJ2-1; D gene uncertain. Trimming stripped 0 bases from V and 0 bases from J, with 9 bases between. Germline V CDR1 and CDR2: SGHAT, FQNNGV. This CDR3 spans 16 amino acids. The CDR3 bases are TGTGCCAGCAGCTTAGATATCAGGAACTCCTACAATGAGCAGTTCTTC. It is translated as CASSLDIRNSYNEQFF.

The V call is TRBV4-3, the J call TRBJ1-2; 7 bases match TRBD1. Germline lookup yields CDR1 LGHNA and CDR2 YSLEER. The length of the CDR3 is 13 residues. V lost 3 bases and J lost 7; bases outside the gene matches: 5. The DNA of the CDR3 is TGCGCCAGCAGCCAGGAGACAGGGTGTGGCTACACCTTC. Translated: CASSQETGCGYTF.

This clone was picked up one time. V gene TRBV30 combines with J gene TRBJ2-5; maybe TRBD1 (6 bases). The end of the DNA aligns better with TRBJ2-7, so the J call may be wrong. The CDR3 covers 14 residues. The germline V gene has CDR1 GTSNPN and CDR2 SVGIG (reference sequence). CDR3 sequence (DNA): TGTGCCTGGACCAATTTAGCAGGGGTTGGCGAGCAGTACTTC. The encoded protein is CAWTNLAGVGEQYF.

This clone has a handful of counts. This rearrangement joins TRBV6-1 to TRBJ2-5, with D unclear. The end of the DNA is better explained by TRBJ2-7, so the J call may be wrong. Germline assignment: CDR1 MNHNS and CDR2 SASEGT. CDR3 length: 14 amino acids. CDR3 region: CASSEGGDIHEQYF. CDR3 in DNA: TGTGCCAGCAGTGAAGGCGGAGATATCCACGAGCAGTACTTC.

This chain uses TRBV5-4 with TRBJ1-1, with D perhaps matching TRBD1 (5 bases). Germline-derived CDR1 and CDR2 are SGHNT and YYREEE (reference sequence). The CDR3 totals 13 residues. V dropped 3 bases and J dropped 5 bases, with 11 bases sitting between them. The CDR3 DNA sequence: TGTGCCAGCAGCTCCGGGGGTTGGACTGAAGCTTTCTTT. Its translation: CASSSGGWTEAFF.

This clone occurred a few times. This chain joins TRBV5-4 and TRBJ2-1; 9 bases line up with TRBD2. The CDR3 spans 16 residues. The trim removed 4 bases at V and 4 bases at J, leaving 9 bases unmatched. Germline lookup yields CDR1 SGHNT and CDR2 YYREEE (reference sequence). This CDR3 reads CASSPGGGGAYNEQFF. The CDR3 DNA is TGTGCCAGCAGCCCCGGGGGCGGGGGGGCTTACAATGAGCAGTTCTTC. The full variable domain, its missing parts supplied by reference TRBV5-4 and TRBJ2-1, is ETGVTQSPTHLIKTRGQQVTLRCSSQSGHNTVSWYQQALGQGPQFIFQYYREEENGRGNFPPRFSGLQFPNYSSELNVNALELDDSALYLCASSPGGGGAYNEQFFGPGTRLTVL.

The chain carries TRBV2 and TRBJ2-7; no firm D call. This CDR3 region has 13 residues. V lost 1 base and J lost 2, with 6 bases in between. Germline assignment: CDR1 SNHLY and CDR2 FYNNEI. The chain's CDR3 is CASSEGAAYEQYF. The CDR3 nucleotides read TGTGCCAGCAGTGAAGGGGCAGCCTACGAGCAGTACTTC.

In this sample, this clone turned up a few times. The rearrangement joins TRBV30 to TRBJ2-7; 10 nucleotides agree with TRBD1. Germline V gene sequence: CDR1 GTSNPN, CDR2 SVGIG (reference sequence). With V trimmed by 1 base and J by 6 bases, 6 bases remained unmatched. The CDR3 has 14 residues. DNA of the CDR3: TGTGCCTGGAGTGGGCCGGGACAGGGGACCGAGCAGTACTTC. Amino acids: CAWSGPGQGTEQYF.

The genes are TRBV10-3 and TRBJ1-2; D might be TRBD1 (6 bases). V lost 8 bases and J 4 bases, leaving 14 bases between the germline ends. CDR1 is ENHRY, CDR2 SYGVKD, per germline. This CDR3 comprises 13 residues. The CDR3 coding sequence is TGTGCCATCCTAATACAGGGTTCCTATGGCTACACCTTC. It codes for CAILIQGSYGYTF.

The V gene is TRBV29-1, the J gene TRBJ1-2; 10 nucleotides agree with TRBD1. CDR3 length equals 14 residues. V lost 3 bases to trimming and J lost 2 bases; unmatched junction nucleotides: 3. From germline, CDR1 is SQVTM and CDR2 ANQGSEA. CDR3 protein: CSVDRQGANYGYTF. The CDR3 DNA reads as TGCAGCGTTGACAGACAGGGGGCAAACTATGGCTACACCTTC.

This clone was detected a few times. V is TRBV10-3 and J is TRBJ1-1; maybe TRBD1 (5 bases). The CDR3 runs 14 residues. V was shortened by 8 bases and J by 2 bases, with 15 bases between the two germline ends. Germline V gene sequence: CDR1 ENHRY, CDR2 SYGVKD. The CDR3 region is CAIAKGGVNTEAFF. For the CDR3, the DNA is TGTGCCATCGCGAAGGGAGGGGTAAACACTGAAGCTTTCTTT.

The gene calls are TRBV2 and TRBJ1-4; D may be TRBD1 (5 bases). The CDR3 has 14 residues. Germline values: CDR1 SNHLY, CDR2 FYNNEI. The V end lost 3 bases, the J end lost 3 bases, and 8 bases lay between the germline ends. The CDR3 loop is CASSDLQANEKLFF. The CDR3, as DNA: TGTGCCAGCAGTGATTTACAGGCTAATGAAAAACTGTTTTTT.

This clone appeared once. CDR3 nucleotides: TGTGCCAGCTCACCACTAGCGGATGCTACTGGAAACACCATATATTTT. Amino acids: CASSPLADATGNTIYF. The chain links TRBV18 to TRBJ1-3; no firm D call. V was shortened by 1 base and J by 2 bases, with 12 bases between the two germline ends. CDR3 length: 16 residues. The V gene's germline CDR1 is KGHSH and CDR2 LQKENI.

As for this clone: The junction departs from germline at one end; a sequencing error may be responsible. This chain links TRBV9 with TRBJ1-1; the match to TRBD1 covers 8 bases. From germline, CDR1 is SGDLS and CDR2 YYNGEE. The CDR3 length is 16 residues. CDR3 sequence reads: CARSVGTGRVGTEAFF. DNA for the CDR3: TGTGCCCGCAGCGTAGGGACAGGCAGGGTCGGCACTGAAGCTTTCTTT.

The chain combines TRBV29-1 with TRBJ1-5; D may be TRBD1 (5 bases). The germline V gene encodes CDR1 SQVTM and CDR2 ANQGSEA. V lost 3 bases and J lost 3, with 9 bases in between. The CDR3 extends over 13 amino acids. DNA of the CDR3: TGCAGCGTTGACTCAGGGAACAATCAGCCCCAGCATTTT. As protein: CSVDSGNNQPQHF.

This chain connects TRBV13 to TRBJ2-7; 8 nucleotides agree with TRBD1. Germline loops: CDR1 PRHDT, CDR2 FYEKMQ (reference sequence). There are 15 residues in the CDR3. V lost 5 bases, J lost 5 bases, and 11 bases stayed unmatched. The CDR3 loop is CASSPRGTGQDEQYF. CDR3 nucleotides: TGTGCCAGCAGCCCCCGGGGGACAGGTCAGGACGAGCAGTACTTC.

The chain uses TRBV9 and TRBJ1-4, with D possibly matching TRBD1 (5 bases). CDR3 length equals 15 residues. The germline V gene has CDR1 SGDLS and CDR2 YYNGEE. Trimming took 0 bases from V and 7 from J, leaving 13 bases between them. DNA for the CDR3: TGTGCCAGCAGCGTAGTGGGAGGGGTCGGTGAAAAACTGTTTTTT. Translating gives CASSVVGGVGEKLFF.

The V call is TRBV4-2, the J call TRBJ2-2, with D tentatively TRBD2 (6 bases). The CDR3 runs 15 residues. The germline CDR1 and CDR2 sequences are LGHNA and YNFKEQ. Trimming removed 0 bases at V and 5 bases at J, with 10 bases between. The CDR3 DNA reads as TGTGCCAGCAGCCAAGATTTTGCGGGAACCGGGGAGCTGTTTTTT. Its translation is CASSQDFAGTGELFF.

The J gene is TRBJ1-5, the V gene TRBV4-3; D gene uncertain. The CDR3 length is 16 residues. V was cut by 0 bases and J by 3 bases, with 12 bases left in between. The germline V gene encodes CDR1 LGHNA and CDR2 YSLEER. The CDR3 loop reads CASSQDPGVDNQPQHF. The CDR3 nucleotides are TGCGCCAGCAGCCAAGACCCCGGGGTTGACAATCAGCCCCAGCATTTT.

The chain has TRBV11-2 and TRBJ2-7; D perhaps matches TRBD1 (6 bases). V was cut by 5 bases and J by 2 bases, with 19 bases left in between. The CDR3 consists of 16 residues. CDR1 and CDR2 (germline): SGHAT, FQNNGV. The CDR3 nucleotides are TGTGCCAGCAGCCCCGTTGTCAGGGGAGTCACCTACGAGCAGTACTTC. Its protein product is CASSPVVRGVTYEQYF.

The chain carries TRBV18 and TRBJ2-1; 9 nucleotides line up with TRBD2. With V trimmed by 3 bases and J by 10 bases, 1 base remained unmatched. The V gene's germline CDR1 is KGHSH and CDR2 LQKENI. This CDR3 region has 12 residues. CDR3 region: CASSPTSGEQFF. The CDR3 region has the DNA TGTGCCAGCTCACCGACTAGCGGCGAGCAGTTCTTC.

V gene TRBV7-6 combines with J gene TRBJ2-7; 9 nucleotides align to TRBD1. The V segment lost 5 bases and the J segment 3 bases; nucleotides outside the gene matches: 8. Germline loops: CDR1 SGHVS, CDR2 FNYEAQ. There are 15 residues in the CDR3. DNA of the CDR3: TGTGCCAGCAGCCAACCGGGACAGGGCTTCTACGAGCAGTACTTC. This encodes CASSQPGQGFYEQYF.

This clone was counted only a few times. The CDR3 reads CASGQGDTEAFF. DNA for the CDR3: TGCGCCAGTGGACAGGGGGACACTGAAGCTTTCTTT. The V gene is TRBV5-1, the J gene TRBJ1-1, with 10 positions matching TRBD1. The CDR3 runs to 12 residues. J lost 3 bases, V lost 8 bases, and 1 base had no gene match. Germline V gene data show CDR1 as SGHRS and CDR2 as YFSETQ.

This chain connects TRBV6-5 to TRBJ2-2; D unresolved. The V and J ends lost 1 base and 1 base respectively, with 10 bases between them. Germline CDR1 MNHEY, CDR2 SVGAGI. The CDR3 loop spans 16 amino acids. CDR3 region: CASSYFPPGNTGELFF. The CDR3 nucleotides are TGTGCCAGCAGTTACTTTCCCCCAGGGAACACCGGGGAGCTGTTTTTT.